The T cell receptor (beta chain) under discussion was sequenced for a study of T-cell memory formation after mild COVID-19. Study overall: TCR clustering was largely donor specific.

This clonotype turned up a few times. Antigen: not known. From the 5' RACE reads, TCRdb called clonotypes with MiXCR, one entry per CDR3 protein. The sample shows some 330,000 distinct CDR3 sequences, around a fifth of them seen only once. Germline-derived CDR1 and CDR2 are SGHTA and FQGTGA. The CDR3 is 13 amino acids. Trimming took off 4 bases at V and 1 base at J, with 7 bases between the two ends. Study results and caveats: Memory from before infection featured some responding clones, which suggests cross-reactive memory joined. There was no confirmation that second-wave clones peaking on day 37 were SARS-CoV-2 specific.

The sequence was collected from an adult woman who had mild COVID-19 (a few samples of this study predate the infection). Cell type and time point are not known. The sample comprised PBMCs or a T cell subset sorted from them (not recorded which). The chain employs TRBV7-3 and TRBJ1-1; perhaps TRBD1 as D (6 bases). The chain's CDR3 is CASSWDKNTEAFF. In nucleotides, the CDR3 is TGTGCCAGCAGCTGGGACAAGAACACTGAAGCTTTCTTT.